The TCR beta chain under discussion was sequenced for a study of shared clonotypes between healthy human individuals. On sorted subsets, replicate PCRs used 150 to 250 ng DNA, or 27,000 or so T cell genomes. Clones were read by immunoSEQ multiplex PCR, and TCRdb kept only the in-frame ones, dropping some. This sample yields about 2.2 million clones, of which roughly 95% are seen a single time; more than 1.5% belongs to the top ten. CD45RO-negative cells were positively selected for CCR7, leaving out terminally differentiated effector memory CD45RA+ cells. Nashville, Tennessee was home to all donors, each a Caucasian adult. V was clipped by 6 bases and J by 4 bases, with 16 bases between them. CDR1 and CDR2 (germline): MNHEY, SMNVEV (reference sequence). The CDR3 has 14 amino acids.

The V and J genes are TRBV27 and TRBJ2-7, with D uncertain. This receptor was identified in a man in his late teens or twenties in good health. Some clones in this sample may be carry-over from other donors' samples. The sequencing input was naive CD8+ T cells from PBMCs. The CDR3 nucleotides read TGTGCCAGCAGCTCCCTCCGGATCTCTTACGAGCAGTACTTC. This codes for CASSSLRISYEQYF.